The 8 T cell receptor beta chains below all came from one sample that was sequenced in a study of OX40 agonist ivuxolimab in advanced cancers. Some clones are missing from TCRdb's copy, which holds only in-frame ones; the method was immunoSEQ multiplex PCR. Of some 49,000 clones listed, roughly 82% are singletons. Sequencing used CD4+ or CD8+ T cells sorted from blood, obtained in a trial of the OX40 agonist ivuxolimab. The receptor source for this set is an adult with an advanced solid tumor such as melanoma, head and neck, liver or kidney cancer.

This clone was counted only a few times. The V call is TRBV6-1, the J call TRBJ1-4; D is uncertain. The V gene lost 7 bases and the J gene lost 8 bases, with 14 bases spanning the gap. The CDR3 extends over 13 amino acids. In germline, CDR1 is MNHNS, CDR2 SASEGT. CDR3 nucleotides: TGTGCCAGCACGATACCCCCCGCGGAAAAACTGTTTTTT. Its protein is CASTIPPAEKLFF.

V and J are TRBV9 and TRBJ2-3, with TRBD1 matching 11 bases. Trimming cost V 4 bases and J 2 bases; bases outside gene matches: 12. This CDR3 spans 18 amino acids. Per the germline V gene, CDR1 is SGDLS and CDR2 is YYNGEE. The CDR3 DNA follows: TGTGCCAGCAGCACCCGGAGGGGACAGGGGGGCCACACAGATACGCAGTATTTT. Amino acid sequence: CASSTRRGQGGHTDTQYF.

CDR3 in DNA: TGTGCCAGCAGCTTCAGACCGGAGACTGAAGCTTTCTTT. Protein sequence: CASSFRPETEAFF. The genes are TRBV5-6 and TRBJ1-1; D is undetermined. Trimming took 2 bases from V and 5 from J, leaving 10 bases between them. The CDR3 is 13 amino acids. The germline gives CDR1 SGHDT, CDR2 YYEEEE.

The chain uses TRBV4-2 and TRBJ2-1; D not certain. Trimming took off 4 bases at V and 5 bases at J, with 6 bases between the two ends. Germline CDR1 reads LGHNA; CDR2 reads YNFKEQ. This CDR3 region has 12 residues. The CDR3 DNA follows: TGTGCCAGCAGCCGAGCACACAATGAGCAGTTCTTC. It translates to CASSRAHNEQFF.

The chain carries TRBV6-1 and TRBJ2-6; D uncertain. V lost 2 bases and J 0 bases, leaving 8 bases between the germline ends. CDR3 size: 16 residues. CDR1 and CDR2 from the germline V gene are MNHNS and SASEGT. The CDR3 DNA reads as TGTGCCAGCAGTGAATGGCGCCGCTCTGGGGCCAACGTCCTGACTTTC. It translates to CASSEWRRSGANVLTF.

The chain joins TRBV19 to TRBJ2-5; D perhaps matches TRBD1 (6 bases). V lost 4 bases and J lost 1, with 16 bases in between. The CDR3 runs 16 residues. Germline CDR1 LNHDA, CDR2 SQIVND (reference sequence). The CDR3: CASSTLGHGTQETQYF. As DNA, the CDR3 is TGTGCCAGTAGTACCCTGGGACATGGTACCCAAGAGACCCAGTACTTC. Complete variable domain (other parts from reference TRBV19 and TRBJ2-5): DGGITQSPKYLFRKEGQNVTLSCEQNLNHDAMYWYRQDPGQGLRLIYYSQIVNDFQKGDIAEGYSVSREKKESFPLTVTSAQKNPTAFYLCASSTLGHGTQETQYFGPGTRLLVL.

The rearrangement uses TRBV28 and TRBJ1-4; D call uncertain. Germline CDR1 MDHEN, CDR2 SYDVKM. The CDR3 sequence is 14 residues long. Trimming removed 8 bases from V and 11 bases from J, with 21 bases in between. CDR3 region: CASCEGVWSGKLFF. The DNA for the CDR3 is TGTGCCAGCTGCGAGGGAGTGTGGAGCGGGAAACTGTTTTTT. Based on the CDR3 plus reference TRBV28 and TRBJ1-4, the full variable domain is DVKVTQSSRYLVKRTGEKVFLECVQDMDHENMFWYRQDPGLGLRLIYFSYDVKMKEKGDIPEGYSVSREKKERFSLILESASTNQTSMYLCASCEGVWSGKLFFGSGTQLSVL.

The V gene is TRBV5-1, the J gene TRBJ2-2; the D is unclear. This CDR3 is built from 16 residues. CDR1 SGHRS and CDR2 YFSETQ come from the germline V gene. V lost 0 bases and J lost 2, with 11 bases in between. The CDR3 DNA is TGCGCCAGCAGCTTGGCGGATCAGGCCAACACCGGGGAGCTGTTTTTT. Translated: CASSLADQANTGELFF.